This entry is about one T cell receptor beta chain. The data derive from a study of identical twins. TCRdb itself ran the 5' RACE reads through MiXCR, one entry per CDR3 protein. The sample records fewer than 350,000 distinct CDR3 sequences, approximately 8.5% being singletons. This CDR3 has 16 amino acids. CDR1 is SNHLY, CDR2 FYNNEI, per germline. V trimming: 6 bases; J trimming: 0 bases; junction bases outside the gene matches: 9. These data also featured in a second study, about yellow fever vaccine responses in identical twins.

Sequencing used memory (CD45RO+) T cells sorted from blood. The receptor comes from a woman under 30 in good health. This chain joins TRBV2 and TRBJ2-7; 9 nucleotides agree with TRBD2. In nucleotides, the CDR3 is TGTGCCAGCAGATTGGTAGCGGGAGTAGGCTCCTACGAGCAGTACTTC. Its translation: CASRLVAGVGSYEQYF.